A single sample gave rise to the 4 T cell receptor delta chains below, sequenced in a study of γδ T cells in repeated Plasmodium falciparum infection. TCRdb re-called clones from the multiplex PCR reads using CATT. This sample has around 50,000 delta-chain clones, with around 2% found just once. Bulk repertoires came from Vgamma9/Vdelta2+ or Vdelta2-negative gammadelta T cells flow-sorted from PBMC. The material sequenced was gamma-delta T cells from blood. The receptor set was obtained from a pool of human donors (malaria-infected and uninfected, not separated).

This clone was seen ten or more times. This likely reflects a read error, since a far larger clone is one base away. The same CDR3 also results from other DNA sequences found in this sample. V is TRDV3 and J is TRDJ1; D could derive from TRDD2 or TRDD3 (5 bases each). The J gene is absent in TCRdb and was assigned here via DNA matching to germline. CDR3 length: 16 residues. CDR1 TVYSNPD and CDR2 GDNSRS come from the germline V gene (reference sequence). CDR3 bases: TGCGCCTTCACCCTATCGGAGGGGAGAGGGGCTATTAAACTCATCTTT. Translated: CAFTLSEGRGAIKLIF. Full variable domain (missing parts from reference TRDV3 and TRDJ1): CDKVTQSSPDQTVASGSEVVLLCTYDTVYSNPDLFWYRIRPDYSFQFVFYGDNSRSEGADFTQGRFSVKHILTQKAFHLVISPVRTEDSATYYCAFTLSEGRGAIKLIFGKGTRVTVEP.

Comments on this clone: A far bigger clonotype differs at one base, so this is likely a read error. The identical CDR3 is also encoded by other nucleotide sequences in the sample. The chain has TRDV1 and TRDJ1; 13 nucleotides line up with TRDD3. The J gene, absent from TCRdb, was called here by matching the DNA to germline. This CDR3 contains 26 residues. Per germline, CDR1 TSWWSYY and CDR2 QGS. Trimming removed 4 bases from V and 1 base from J; junction bases left unmatched: 33. The CDR3 reads CALGAPRLLFYITGGYELSSTDKLIF. CDR3 in DNA: TGTGCTCTTGGGGCGCCCCGCCTTCTTTTCTATATTACTGGGGGATACGAGTTAAGTAGCACCGATAAACTCATCTTT.

This clone appeared many times. TCRdb lists the protein of a much larger clone for this DNA, which differs at residue 4, so this is likely a read error; the protein given here is translated from the DNA itself. The chain combines TRDV1 with TRDJ1; weak D call: TRDD3 (6 bases). The CDR3 runs to 19 residues. Germline CDR1 TSWWSYY, CDR2 QGS. In DNA form, the CDR3 reads TGTGCTCTTGAGGAACTTCACCTAGCTGGGGAGTGGGGGACCGATAAACTCATCTTT. The encoded protein is CALEELHLAGEWGTDKLIF.

Worth noting for this clone: TCRdb's listed protein matches a much larger clone and diverges from this DNA's translation at residue 4, likely through a read error; the protein shown comes from the DNA. This chain links TRDV1 with TRDJ4, with 7 bases fitting TRDD2. CDR1 and CDR2 (germline): TSWWSYY, QGS. This CDR3 has 22 residues. With V trimmed by 9 bases and J by 3 bases, 37 bases remained unmatched. The CDR3 nucleotides read TGTGCTCTGCCCCCTGTCCCGTTCCTACGATTCTCTAACGCCAGGTCCCCAGGACCCCTGATCTTT. The encoded protein is CALPPVPFLRFSNARSPGPLIF.